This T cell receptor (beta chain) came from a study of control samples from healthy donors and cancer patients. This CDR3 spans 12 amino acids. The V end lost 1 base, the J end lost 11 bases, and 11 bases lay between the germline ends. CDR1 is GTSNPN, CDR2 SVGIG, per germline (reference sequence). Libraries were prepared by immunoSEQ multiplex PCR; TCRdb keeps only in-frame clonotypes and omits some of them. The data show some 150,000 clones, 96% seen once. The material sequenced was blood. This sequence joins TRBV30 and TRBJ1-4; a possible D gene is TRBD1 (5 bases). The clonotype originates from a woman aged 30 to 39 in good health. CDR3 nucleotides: TGTGCCTGGAGTGCGCAGGGATCTAAACTGTTTTTT. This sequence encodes CAWSAQGSKLFF.